This T cell receptor beta chain was obtained from a study of shared clonotypes between healthy human individuals. In the case of this clone: Its matching antigen is unknown.

Study observations and caveats: With a handful of donors compared, around 4.7% of naive CD4 clonotypes were shared.

CD45RA-negative memory and CD45RA+ naive subsets were split from the CD4+ cells. CDR3 length equals 16 residues. The J segment lost 0 bases and the V segment lost 3 bases, leaving 9 bases of the junction unmatched. Looked up from germline, CDR1 is GTSNPN and CDR2 is SVGIG (reference sequence). Measured with immunoSEQ multiplex PCR; TCRdb has only the in-frame clones, and not every one. The sample holds millions of clones, more than 80% seen once. The chain is built from TRBV30 and TRBJ2-3, with 7 bases identical to TRBD2. The specimen sequenced was naive CD4+ T cells sorted from blood. Subset reported: CD45RA+ positively selected. The origin of this receptor is a young man in good health. CDR3 residues: CAWRGWRGSSTDTQYF. The CDR3 DNA is TGTGCCTGGAGGGGATGGCGGGGGTCTAGCACAGATACGCAGTATTTT.